This T cell receptor (beta chain) was identified during a study of OX40 agonist ivuxolimab in advanced cancers. For the study in its entirety: Ivuxolimab was an agonistic, fully human IgG2 monoclonal antibody directed against OX40 (CD134), a costimulatory receptor. Intravenous ivuxolimab was administered to patients every 2 weeks at six dose levels: 0.01, 0.1, 0.3, 1.5, 3 and 10 mg/kg. In the dose-escalation cohort, roughly 80% of patients were male, and the mean age was about 55 years, with a range of 23 to 79. The point of sequencing TCRbeta in the periphery was to test whether ivuxolimab changed TCR sequence diversity and drove clonal T-cell expansion. The paper covers the monotherapy dose-escalation part of the phase I ivuxolimab trial, which included N ≈ 57 patients. Patients were allowed to have had prior anti-PD-1, anti-PD-L1 or anti-CTLA-4 therapy, and 40% to 45% of the dose-escalation patients had been treated with checkpoint inhibitors. Partial responses were achieved by three dose-escalation patients, of whom one had hepatocellular carcinoma and two had cutaneous melanoma. Of the roughly 51 patients in dose escalation, about 20 had hepatocellular carcinoma, some 15 had melanoma, 9 had renal cell carcinoma and 9 had head and neck cancer. On the study overall, not on this receptor specifically: In the 0.1-3.0 mg/kg groups, partial responders had among the lowest normalized peripheral clonal expansion, particularly in CD8+ T cells. Low levels of normalized T-cell clonal expansion were also shown by some nonresponding patients. Antigen specificity was not determined for the clonally expanded peripheral T cells. At doses from 0.1 to 3.0 mg/kg, clonal expansion was seen in both CD4+ and CD8+ blood T cells between baseline and week 6. After ivuxolimab, more expanded clones were found on average in CD8+ T cells than in CD4+ T cells.

The trial excluded patients who had a history of autoimmune disease or were on systemic immunosuppression. In every dose cohort, peripheral blood was drawn for TCR sequencing at baseline, cycle 4 day 1, and cycle 7 day 1. The samples were drawn from a first-in-human, open-label, multicenter phase I dose-escalation trial of ivuxolimab. The trial enrolled adults with locally advanced or metastatic head and neck squamous cell, hepatocellular, melanoma or renal cell carcinoma. Before TCR sequencing, CD4+ and CD8+ T cells were separately sorted from peripheral blood. To sequence the TCRbeta CDR3 region, genomic DNA was isolated from the sorted cells. The immunoSEQ Assay was used for sequencing of TCRbeta CDR3 regions. The source is immuneACCESS, and TCRdb retained only in-frame sequences with V and J called. Part of the clones is not carried over; for the studies checked, unresolved V genes explain less than half of this, and the remainder is unexplained. This sample is represented by about 83,000 clones; 70% to 85% of them were singletons. The ten biggest clones cover under 8% of the sample.

From the cysteine through the phenylalanine, the CDR3 covers 14 amino acids. Only the CDR3 portion is preserved as DNA: 42 bases, with reading frame beginning at the first base. The germline V gene (reference sequence) yields GTSNPN for CDR1 and SVGIG for CDR2. Deletion took 0 bases off V and 2 bases off J, with a span of 8 bases between the germline ends. Of note for this clone: There is no known antigen for this receptor. No quality values exist for individual bases; no much larger clone is one base distant.

The sequence was collected from an adult with an advanced solid tumor such as melanoma, head and neck, liver or kidney cancer. This sample comprised CD4+ or CD8+ T cells sorted from blood, obtained in a trial of the OX40 agonist ivuxolimab. The rearranged segments are TRBV30 and TRBJ1-3; perhaps TRBD1 is the D gene, with 5 bases matching. The nucleotide sequence reads as follows: TGTGCCTGGAGTGTACAGGAGGCTGGAAACACCATATATTTT. This codes for CAWSVQEAGNTIYF.